Listed here are 27 T cell receptor beta chains from one sample, sequenced in a study of OX40 agonist ivuxolimab in advanced cancers. Sequencing used immunoSEQ multiplex PCR; TCRdb keeps in-frame clones, though not all of them. The data hold about 48,000 clones, with around 80% observed a single time. The material was CD4+ or CD8+ T cells sorted from blood, obtained in a trial of the OX40 agonist ivuxolimab. These receptors all come from an adult with an advanced solid tumor such as melanoma, head and neck, liver or kidney cancer.

The genes are TRBV7-6 and TRBJ1-1, with 8 bases identical to TRBD1. The germline CDR1 and CDR2 sequences are SGHVS and FNYEAQ. The CDR3 contains 14 residues. The J segment lost 1 base and the V segment lost 4 bases, leaving 2 bases of the junction unmatched. The CDR3 reads CASSWTGSNTEAFF. DNA for the CDR3: TGTGCCAGCAGCTGGACAGGGTCGAACACTGAAGCTTTCTTT.

The V gene is TRBV5-1, the J gene TRBJ2-3; possibly TRBD2 for D (5 bases). CDR3 length: 16 amino acids. Germline V gene data show CDR1 as SGHRS and CDR2 as YFSETQ. Trimming took off 0 bases at V and 3 bases at J, with 14 bases between the two ends. The CDR3 spells CASSLGTSLRTDTQYF. In DNA, the CDR3 is TGCGCCAGCAGCTTGGGGACTTCTTTACGGACAGATACGCAGTATTTT.

The rearrangement joins TRBV5-1 to TRBJ2-1, with 11 bases lining up with TRBD2. CDR1 is SGHRS, CDR2 YFSETQ, per germline. This CDR3 contains 15 residues. V shed 4 bases and J 4 bases; nucleotides not matched to a gene: 4. The CDR3 here is CASSPSGGLYNEQFF. The CDR3 region has the DNA TGCGCCAGCAGCCCTAGCGGGGGGTTATACAATGAGCAGTTCTTC.

The rearrangement joins TRBV7-2 to TRBJ2-7, with D possibly TRBD2 on 5 matching bases. Germline CDR1 is SGHTA and CDR2 is FQGNSA. V shed 0 bases and J shed 6 bases, with 21 bases lying between them. The CDR3 is 17 residues long. In nucleotides, the CDR3 is TGTGCCAGCAGCTTAGCGCCGGGCAGCCCAGAGGGTGGCGAGCAGTACTTC. This sequence encodes CASSLAPGSPEGGEQYF.

The rearrangement joins TRBV9 to TRBJ1-6; 8 bases line up with TRBD1. The CDR3 has 14 amino acids. CDR1 is SGDLS, CDR2 YYNGEE, per germline. V shed 0 bases and J 12 bases; nucleotides not matched to a gene: 5. The DNA of the CDR3 is TGTGCCAGCAGCGTAGGGTCAGGGGGCGAACCCCTCCACTTT. Its protein is CASSVGSGGEPLHF.

The V call is TRBV6-5, the J call TRBJ1-1; D is uncertain. This CDR3 comprises 15 residues. The germline V gene encodes CDR1 MNHEY and CDR2 SVGAGI. Trimming took 0 bases from V and 2 from J, leaving 10 bases between them. CDR3 DNA: TGTGCCAGCAGTTACTCGCGCGACCTAAACACTGAAGCTTTCTTT. This gives the protein CASSYSRDLNTEAFF.

The chain employs TRBV4-1 and TRBJ2-3; possibly TRBD1 for D (6 bases). Trimming removed 3 bases from V and 2 bases from J, with 24 bases in between. From germline, CDR1 is MGHRA and CDR2 YSYEKL. The CDR3 has 19 residues. In DNA, the CDR3 is TGCGCCAGCAGCCATCCAAGGTTGGGTATGGGACAAATCACAGATACGCAGTATTTT. It encodes CASSHPRLGMGQITDTQYF.

The gene calls are TRBV5-1 and TRBJ1-5; a possible D gene is TRBD1 (6 bases). The V end was cut by 0 bases, the J end by 6 bases, with 13 bases between. Germline V gene lookup returns CDR1 SGHRS and CDR2 YFSETQ. CDR3 length: 15 amino acids. In DNA form, the CDR3 reads TGCGCCAGCAGCTTGGGTACAGGGTCAGGTCAGCCCCAGCATTTT. Its translation: CASSLGTGSGQPQHF.

V usage is TRBV7-8 and J usage is TRBJ2-5; D remains unclear. V lost 2 bases and J lost 2, with 9 bases in between. Germline CDR1 and CDR2: SGHVS and FQNEAQ. The CDR3 has 14 residues. CDR3 loop: CASSLRWRQETQYF. In DNA, the CDR3 is TGTGCCAGCAGCTTACGATGGCGGCAAGAGACCCAGTACTTC.

V is TRBV21-1 and J is TRBJ2-5; the table gives TRBD2 as D, unverified against the DNA. TRBV21-1 is tagged as a pseudogene. The CDR3 consists of 19 residues. Here the CDR3 reads CASSKDEPTSGGAQETQYF. CDR3 bases: TGTGCCAGCAGCAAAGATGAACCGACTAGCGGGGGGGCCCAAGAGACCCAGTACTTC.

This chain joins TRBV7-2 and TRBJ1-4; no firm D call. The V and J ends lost 1 base and 2 bases respectively, with 11 bases between them. CDR3 length: 16 residues. Germline V gene sequence: CDR1 SGHTA, CDR2 FQGNSA. CDR3 DNA: TGTGCCAGCAGCTTAGGGTACGGGGTCACTAATGAAAAACTGTTTTTT. This gives the protein CASSLGYGVTNEKLFF.

V usage is TRBV11-2 and J usage is TRBJ2-3, with D possibly matching TRBD1 (6 bases). The ends were cut back, 0 bases at V and 1 base at J, with 11 bases in the middle. There are 16 residues in the CDR3. The germline V gene has CDR1 SGHAT and CDR2 FQNNGV. The CDR3 spells CASSLDRAGGTDTQYF. The CDR3 DNA reads as TGTGCCAGCAGCTTAGATCGGGCAGGGGGCACAGATACGCAGTATTTT.

The J gene is TRBJ2-7, the V gene TRBV6-6; 8 nucleotides agree with TRBD1. The J segment lost 3 bases and the V segment lost 6 bases, leaving 7 bases of the junction unmatched. CDR3 length: 14 residues. CDR1 and CDR2 from the germline V gene are MNHNY and SVGAGI (reference sequence). In DNA form, the CDR3 reads TGTGCCAGCAGAACCGGGACAGGATTCTACGAGCAGTACTTC. The encoded protein is CASRTGTGFYEQYF.

The chain uses TRBV5-8 and TRBJ1-4; D might be TRBD1 (5 bases). The CDR3 consists of 15 residues. The V gene's germline CDR1 is SGHTS and CDR2 YDEGEE. V was clipped by 6 bases and J by 2 bases, with 14 bases between them. As DNA, the CDR3 is TGTGCCAGCAACTACGGCCGGGGCACTAATGAAAAACTGTTTTTT. Its translation: CASNYGRGTNEKLFF. The full variable domain, rest sourced from reference TRBV5-8 and TRBJ1-4, is EAGVTQSPTHLIKTRGQQATLRCSPISGHTSVYWYQQALGLGLQFLLWYDEGEERNRGNFPPRFSGRQFPNYSSELNVNALELEDSALYLCASNYGRGTNEKLFFGSGTQLSVL.

The rearrangement links TRBV19 to TRBJ2-5; possible D gene TRBD1, 6 bases. Trimming left V 5 bases short and J 7 bases short, with 20 bases between. The CDR3 length is 15 residues. Looked up from germline, CDR1 is LNHDA and CDR2 is SQIVND (reference sequence). The CDR3 reads CASSFSLDRRLTQYF. Here the CDR3 DNA reads TGTGCCAGTAGTTTTTCATTAGACAGGCGGTTGACCCAGTACTTC.

CDR3 coding DNA: TGTGCCAGCAGCCGAAGAGGGTTGTACGAGCAGTACTTC. The encoded protein is CASSRRGLYEQYF. The chain uses TRBV7-9 and TRBJ2-7, with D perhaps TRBD2 (5 bases). V lost 5 bases and J lost 4, with 12 bases in between. CDR1 SEHNR and CDR2 FQNEAQ come from the germline V gene (reference sequence). The CDR3 length is 13 residues.

This chain joins TRBV29-1 and TRBJ2-2; TRBD1 matches at 10 bases. The junction had 5 bases not matched to a gene; V was cut back by 7 bases and J by 6 bases. This CDR3 has 13 residues. The V gene's germline CDR1 is SQVTM and CDR2 ANQGSEA. CDR3 coding DNA: TGCAGCGCCACCGGGACAGGGGCCGGGGAGCTGTTTTTT. Translation gives CSATGTGAGELFF.

This rearrangement joins TRBV30 to TRBJ1-4, with a weak D call TRBD1 (5 bases). Germline assignment: CDR1 GTSNPN and CDR2 SVGIG (reference sequence). This CDR3 comprises 15 residues. Deletions cut 1 base from V and 4 bases from J, with 13 bases between. CDR3 nucleotides: TGTGCCTGGAGTGGGCGCGGGGCCTTTAATGAAAAACTGTTTTTT. This encodes CAWSGRGAFNEKLFF.

The V gene is TRBV5-1, the J gene TRBJ2-1; D gene ambiguous. From germline, CDR1 is SGHRS and CDR2 YFSETQ. The CDR3 is made up of 11 amino acids. Trimming cost V 0 bases and J 10 bases, with 5 bases left between them. The CDR3 reads CASSLGTEQFF. In DNA, the CDR3 is TGCGCCAGCAGCTTGGGTACGGAGCAGTTCTTC.

This clone appeared a single time. This sequence joins TRBV5-4 and TRBJ1-6; possibly TRBD1 for D (6 bases). The V gene's germline CDR1 is SGHNT and CDR2 YYREEE (reference sequence). This CDR3 region has 12 residues. Between the trimmed V and J ends, which lost 3 bases and 14 bases, there was a span of 12 bases. CDR3: CASSSVGGALHF. As DNA, the CDR3 is TGTGCCAGCAGCTCCGTAGGGGGGGCCCTCCACTTT.

The rearrangement links TRBV5-1 to TRBJ1-1; 7 bases map to TRBD1. Trimming cost V 0 bases and J 6 bases; bases outside gene matches: 5. The CDR3 sequence is 14 residues long. Germline loops: CDR1 SGHRS, CDR2 YFSETQ. DNA of the CDR3: TGCGCCAGCAGCTTGGGCCCGGGACAGTCTGAAGCTTTCTTT. This translates into CASSLGPGQSEAFF.

The CDR3 spells CASSLDFFLGSSPLHF. The DNA of the CDR3 is TGCGCCAGCAGCTTGGATTTCTTCTTGGGTAGTTCACCCCTCCACTTT. The chain has TRBV5-1 and TRBJ1-6, with D unresolved. Per the germline V gene, CDR1 is SGHRS and CDR2 is YFSETQ. Trimming removed 0 bases from V and 9 bases from J, with 16 bases in between. The CDR3 consists of 16 residues.

V is TRBV5-4 and J is TRBJ1-3; D may be TRBD1 (5 bases). CDR3 length: 15 residues. Trimming took off 4 bases at V and 2 bases at J, with 13 bases between the two ends. The V gene's germline CDR1 is SGHNT and CDR2 YYREEE (reference sequence). CDR3 in amino acids: CASSASWGAGNTIYF. Written as DNA, the CDR3 is TGTGCCAGCAGCGCATCTTGGGGGGCTGGAAACACCATATATTTT. Looking up the rest from reference TRBV5-4 and TRBJ1-3 gives the full variable domain: ETGVTQSPTHLIKTRGQQVTLRCSSQSGHNTVSWYQQALGQGPQFIFQYYREEENGRGNFPPRFSGLQFPNYSSELNVNALELDDSALYLCASSASWGAGNTIYFGEGSWLTVV.

The gene calls are TRBV7-2 and TRBJ2-7; D uncertain. V lost 3 bases, J lost 4 bases, and 4 bases lay in between. CDR3 size: 11 residues. Germline V gene lookup returns CDR1 SGHTA and CDR2 FQGNSA. In nucleotides, the CDR3 is TGTGCCAGCAGCTTGCTTTACGAGCAGTACTTC. Its protein is CASSLLYEQYF.

The table lists this clone with a few counts. The chain recombines TRBV11-3 with TRBJ1-3, with D tentatively TRBD1 (5 bases). Germline V lookup: CDR1 SGHNT, CDR2 YENEEA. Trimming shortened V by 4 bases and J by 4 bases, and 14 bases separated the two germline ends. The CDR3 loop spans 15 amino acids. CDR3: CASSSQGYYGNTIYF. The CDR3 nucleotides are TGTGCCAGCAGCTCTCAGGGTTATTACGGAAACACCATATATTTT.

The gene calls are TRBV19 and TRBJ1-5; TRBD1 aligns across 8 bases. Per the germline V gene, CDR1 is LNHDA and CDR2 is SQIVND (reference sequence). V shed 0 bases and J 6 bases; nucleotides not matched to a gene: 10. CDR3 length equals 17 residues. For the CDR3, the DNA is TGTGCCAGTAGTATAGAGACAGGGGTATATTTGAGTCAGCCCCAGCATTTT. Amino acids: CASSIETGVYLSQPQHF.

This clone has just a few counts. This chain links TRBV4-1 with TRBJ2-3; no clear D. Germline-derived CDR1 and CDR2 are MGHRA and YSYEKL. This CDR3 is built from 14 residues. V dropped 1 base and J dropped 0 bases, with 5 bases sitting between them. CDR3 amino acids: CASSQGGSTDTQYF. The CDR3 coding sequence is TGCGCCAGCAGCCAAGGGGGTAGCACAGATACGCAGTATTTT.